This T cell receptor beta chain was recorded in a study of blood T cell repertoires in COVID-19 (dated by TCRdb to the early 2020s). About the full investigation: The collaborator samples originated in the United States, Italy and Spain and spanned the acute and convalescent phases of COVID-19. Deeply sampled blood TCRbeta repertoires from subjects exposed to, actively infected with, or recovered from COVID-19 were included in the dataset. The sample metadata nearly always contained a de-identified subject ID, COVID-19 status, age in years and sex. The material from the prospective study consisted of cDNA or gDNA derived from T cells, B-cell-depleted T cells, or PBMCs. The samples were drawn from the first 160 participants of the ongoing ImmuneRACE study and from 1,254 subjects provided by 6 global collaborators. Where available, HLA class I and class II types were taken from metadata supplied by the sample provider and were not determined by assay-based typing. The repertoires were made available in a free public database intended to serve as a resource for research on the immune response to SARS-CoV-2. Broader findings and caveats from the paper: How much clinical and demographic metadata was included differed by source and by participant, and the metadata was provided uncurated.

TCRbeta CDR3 regions were amplified from genomic DNA using the immunoSEQ Assay, a bias-controlled multiplex PCR. In the authors' own workflow: The number of nucleated cells in each sample was estimated by amplification of reference gene primers within the assay. To quantify the absolute abundance of each unique TCRbeta CDR3 rearrangement, sequence reads were collapsed and filtered. For each sample, productive Simpson clonality was calculated as the square root of Simpson's diversity index across productive rearrangements. Here the immuneACCESS table is served through TCRdb, limited to in-frame sequences with V and J called. Missing clones are a known gap in these copies; in checked studies unresolved V genes cover under half, and the rest lacks a known reason. V and J calls and clone size are those listed in that table; D and trimming were worked out from the DNA. The sample has under 250,000 clones on record, around 90% of them singletons. The ten largest clones represent around 0.85% of the sample.

One collaborating source in Seattle enrolled patients while the patients were actively infected and followed the patients over time throughout the course of disease. Whole blood was collected in K2EDTA tubes by collaborating institutions according to the institutions' own protocols. For TCRbeta analysis, collaborators shipped samples as frozen whole blood, isolated PBMCs, or DNA extracted from either of those sample types. Taken from the germline V gene, the CDR1 and CDR2 loops are MNHEY and SVGAGI. Trimming costs V 3 bases and J 4 bases, and their ends lie 9 bases apart. Including cysteine and phenylalanine, the CDR3 has 13 amino acids. Of all the DNA, just the CDR3 is kept, 39 bases in frame from base 1. Points on this clone: No cognate antigen has been identified for it. Base qualities are not provided; no much larger clone lies one nucleotide away.

Sequences were obtained from peripheral blood. The chain is encoded by TRBV6-5 joined to TRBJ2-5; perhaps TRBD2 is the D gene, with 5 bases matching. This receptor was taken from a man aged 55 to 69 with COVID-19, enrolled during active disease. The DNA sequence is TGTGCCAGCAGTTATCTCGAGGGAGAGACCCAGTACTTC. Translated, this gives CASSYLEGETQYF.